The T cell receptor beta chain under discussion was sequenced for a study of T cell responses to AZD1222 COVID-19 vaccine (dated by TCRdb to about 2021). About the investigation overall: A total of over 230 trial participants underwent TCR sequencing, of whom more than 200 had received two doses of AZD1222 and roughly 26 had received two doses of the MenACWY control vaccine. Enrollment into the trials was organized by age into subgroups of 18-55, 56-69 and 70-plus years, and those subgroups contained roughly 150, 30 and 60 TCR-sequenced participants, respectively.

The CDR3 regions of human TCRbeta chains were analyzed by immunosequencing. In the original analysis: TCRs in the repertoires were compared against a reference library of SARS-CoV-2-specific TCRs that had been generated with the MIRA antigen-specificity platform. Breadth was defined as the fraction of unique TCRs that were SARS-CoV-2-associated. Depth was defined as the fraction of total T cells that were SARS-CoV-2-associated. Using the MIRA data, each spike-specific TCR was assigned both to the spike region to which the TCR was reactive and to a CD4 or CD8 class. Log10-transformed breadth and depth values were compared by one-way ANOVA with Sidak's multiple comparisons tests. This is the immuneACCESS table as TCRdb keeps it, with only in-frame sequences that have V and J called. A part of the clones is gone; compared with another copy, unresolved V genes explain less than half, and the rest is unexplained. Clone size and the V and J calls come from that table; the DNA yielded D and trimming. This sample gives roughly 120,000 clones in total; roughly nine tenths of them show up just once. The biggest ten clones account for under 3% of the sample.

Points the paper makes about the study in general: Conclusions about previously exposed vaccinees are limited because only six or seven AZD1222 recipients were SARS-CoV-2 seropositive at baseline. The 56-69-year group was small, and its depth increase did not reach significance, likely because of low power. Participants were mostly white British and included more females than males, and it was suggested by the authors that clonal diversity may have been underestimated. Reportedly, close to half of the unique spike-specific TCRs recognized epitopes lying outside the regions that are mutated in the B.1.351 and B.1.1.7 variants. Because no samples from the day 14 peak response were available, repertoires could be characterized only after the peak T cell response. Spike-specific TCR breadth and depth rose significantly after two AZD1222 doses compared with day 0 and with MenACWY recipients. CD4 TCRs associated with the vaccine covered the entire spike protein, and the dominant responses were in regions 160-218 and 743-854.

A word on this clone: No cognate antigen has been identified for it. No much larger clone is present one base from it, and per-base qualities are unavailable.

Counted from cysteine to phenylalanine, this CDR3 has 13 amino acids. Kept here is only the CDR3 DNA, which spans 39 bases and is read in frame from base 1. CDR1 and CDR2, looked up from the germline V gene (reference sequence), are LNHDA and SQIVND. V loses 11 bases at its end and J loses 5 bases; junction bases beyond the gene matches: 8. The sample's time point label, decoded: about 28 days (+/-7) after the second vaccine dose. Because spike-specific TCR depth and breadth did not differ between the two schedules, AZD1222 recipients who got a second dose at roughly 4 weeks were pooled with those who got a second dose at roughly 12 weeks. Vaccinee samples came from UK trials COV001 and COV002, including a single-blind randomized controlled phase 2/3 trial of AZD1222 (ChAdOx1 nCoV-19) in healthy adults. For TCRbeta chain sequencing, PBMC samples were collected from trial participants at day 0 and at day 28 after the second dose.

This TCR derives from an adult who received the AZD1222 COVID-19 vaccine. This specimen consisted of peripheral blood, obtained 28 days after the second AZD1222 dose. The rearrangement combines TRBV19 with TRBJ1-5, and TRBD1 matches 8 of the central bases. The base sequence is TGTGCCGGTTCGCAGGGGGCATATCAGCCCCAGCATTTT. Its protein reads: CAGSQGAYQPQHF. The variable domain in full, with residues beyond the CDR3 obtained from the reference TRBV19 and TRBJ1-5 genes, is DGGITQSPKYLFRKEGQNVTLSCEQNLNHDAMYWYRQDPGQGLRLIYYSQIVNDFQKGDIAEGYSVSREKKESFPLTVTSAQKNPTAFYLCAGSQGAYQPQHFGDGTRLSIL.